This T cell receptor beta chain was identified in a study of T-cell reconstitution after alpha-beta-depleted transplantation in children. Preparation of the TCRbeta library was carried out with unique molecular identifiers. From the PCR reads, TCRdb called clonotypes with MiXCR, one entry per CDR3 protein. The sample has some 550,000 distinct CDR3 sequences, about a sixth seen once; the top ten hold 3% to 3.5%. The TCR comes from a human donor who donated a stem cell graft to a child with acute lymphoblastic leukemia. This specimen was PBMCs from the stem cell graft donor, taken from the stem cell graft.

In DNA, the CDR3 is TGCGCCAGCAGTCCCAGGGACAGGGGGAACACTGAAGCTTTCTTT. Encoded protein: CASSPRDRGNTEAFF. The chain links TRBV5-1 to TRBJ1-1; 10 bases align to TRBD1. CDR3 length: 15 residues. Germline V gene sequence: CDR1 SGHRS, CDR2 YFSETQ. V was pared by 5 bases and J by 1 base, with 5 bases of the junction left unmatched. The complete variable domain, with remaining parts taken from reference TRBV5-1 and TRBJ1-1, reads KAGVTQTPRYLIKTRGQQVTLSCSPISGHRSVSWYQQTPGQGLQFLFEYFSETQRNKGNFPGRFSGRQFSNSRSEMNVSTLELGDSALYLCASSPRDRGNTEAFFGQGTRLTVV.